These 20 T cell receptor beta chains came from one sample sequenced in a study of blood T cell repertoires in COVID-19. This table comes from immunoSEQ multiplex PCR, and its TCRdb copy is limited to in-frame clones, with some not included. The sample includes 150,000 to 200,000 clones, 65% to 85% of them seen just once. Sequencing was done on a sample of peripheral blood. These receptors came from a human donor with acute or convalescent COVID-19. The donor label of this sample is uncertain.

The chain joins TRBV3-1 (or the pseudogene TRBV3-2) to TRBJ1-2, with 8 positions matching TRBD1. CDR3 length equals 13 residues. V was pared by 2 bases and J by 11 bases, with 7 bases of the junction left unmatched. Germline assignment: CDR1 LGHDT and CDR2 YNNKEL (reference sequence). The CDR3 here is CASSQKGTGKYTF. DNA for the CDR3: TGTGCCAGCAGCCAAAAGGGGACAGGCAAATACACCTTC.

The CDR3 sequence: CSAPRAYEQYF. In DNA form, the CDR3 reads TGCAGTGCCCCGAGGGCCTACGAGCAGTACTTC. V usage is TRBV20-1 and J usage is TRBJ2-7; maybe TRBD2 (5 bases). The CDR3 is 11 amino acids. Between the trimmed V and J ends, which lost 6 bases and 2 bases, there was a span of 8 bases. The germline CDR1 and CDR2 sequences are DFQATT and SNEGSKA (reference sequence).

This CDR3 reads CASFSGGAYEQYF. CDR3 DNA: TGTGCCAGCTTTAGTGGGGGGGCTTACGAGCAGTACTTC. The chain employs TRBV2 and TRBJ2-7, with D perhaps TRBD2 (7 bases). The CDR3 spans 13 residues. Trimming took 8 bases from V and 4 from J, leaving 15 bases between them. Germline CDR1 SNHLY, CDR2 FYNNEI.

CDR3 sequence (DNA): TGTGCCACCAGCAGAGATAGAGGGACAGGAACTAATTCACCCCTCCACTTT. Translating it yields CATSRDRGTGTNSPLHF. The rearrangement uses TRBV15 and TRBJ1-6; TRBD1 matches at 8 bases. Trimming took 0 bases from V and 6 from J; bases not matched to a gene: 7. From germline, CDR1 is LNHNV and CDR2 YYDKDF (reference sequence). CDR3 length: 17 residues.

The V gene is TRBV27, the J gene TRBJ2-3, with 13 nucleotides matching TRBD2. Germline CDR1 and CDR2: MNHEY and SMNVEV (reference sequence). The CDR3 is made up of 19 amino acids. Losses at the gene ends were 3 bases for V and 2 bases for J; bases not matched to a gene: 11. This CDR3 is CASSFQVPGLAGITDTQYF. Here the CDR3 DNA reads TGTGCCAGCAGTTTCCAGGTCCCGGGACTAGCGGGGATCACAGATACGCAGTATTTT.

A few counts support this clone. V and J are TRBV21-1 and TRBJ1-4; the D call of TRBD1 is as the table states it, not checked on the DNA. TRBV21-1 is noted as a pseudogene. The CDR3 sequence is 15 residues long. The CDR3 DNA reads as TGTGCCAGCAGCAAAGCGCCCAGGCAATATGAAAAACTGTTTTTT. This gives the protein CASSKAPRQYEKLFF.

V usage is TRBV24-1 and J usage is TRBJ2-4, with 11 bases matching TRBD1. Trimming removed 4 bases from V and 4 bases from J; junction bases left unmatched: 5. Germline V gene sequence: CDR1 KGHDR, CDR2 SFDVKD. CDR3 length: 16 amino acids. DNA of the CDR3: TGTGCCACCAGTGAGCCCGGGACAGGGGGTAAAAACATTCAGTACTTC. It codes for CATSEPGTGGKNIQYF.

The chain uses TRBV29-1 and TRBJ2-1; no definite D call. This CDR3 has 12 residues. The V and J ends lost 7 bases and 4 bases respectively, with 11 bases between them. CDR1 SQVTM and CDR2 ANQGSEA come from the germline V gene. CDR3 sequence reads: CSGHHGYNEQFF. The CDR3 nucleotides are TGCAGCGGACACCACGGATACAATGAGCAGTTCTTC.

J is TRBJ1-2 and V is TRBV3-1 (or the pseudogene TRBV3-2); TRBD1 is a possible D gene (5 bases). The ends were cut back, 9 bases at V and 3 bases at J, with 11 bases in the middle. The length of the CDR3 is 12 residues. CDR1 LGHDT and CDR2 YNNKEL come from the germline V gene (reference sequence). Written as DNA, the CDR3 is TGTGCCAGTTCGACAGACTACTATGGCTACACCTTC. Its protein product is CASSTDYYGYTF.

The J gene is TRBJ2-2, the V gene TRBV7-8; weak D call: TRBD1 (5 bases). Germline V gives CDR1 SGHVS, CDR2 FQNEAQ. Trimming took off 4 bases at V and 2 bases at J, with 17 bases between the two ends. CDR3 size: 17 residues. The CDR3 sequence: CASSWGLVGDNTGELFF. The CDR3 bases are TGTGCCAGCAGCTGGGGTTTAGTAGGGGATAACACCGGGGAGCTGTTTTTT. Supplemented by reference TRBV7-8 and TRBJ2-2, the full variable domain reads GAGVSQSPRYKVAKRGQDVALRCDPISGHVSLFWYQQALGQGPEFLTYFQNEAQLDKSGLPSDRFFAERPEGSVSTLKIQRTQQEDSAVYLCASSWGLVGDNTGELFFGEGSRLTVL.

The chain has TRBV12-5 and TRBJ2-5; tentative D call: TRBD1 (6 bases). Germline V CDR1 and CDR2: LGHNT, FRNRAP. The CDR3 loop spans 13 amino acids. Deletions cut 5 bases from V and 5 bases from J, with 12 bases between. The CDR3 spells CASGLRQAETQYF. The CDR3 bases are TGTGCTAGTGGTCTACGACAGGCTGAGACCCAGTACTTC.

This chain joins TRBV19 and TRBJ1-1, with no clear D. The CDR3 sequence is 13 residues long. Germline loops: CDR1 LNHDA, CDR2 SQIVND (reference sequence). Trimming cost V 10 bases and J 1 base, with 13 bases left between them. This CDR3 reads CATKRVGNTEAFF. CDR3 DNA sequence: TGTGCCACCAAACGGGTTGGGAACACTGAAGCTTTCTTT.

The chain links TRBV6-5 to TRBJ1-2; possibly TRBD1 for D (6 bases). Germline CDR1 and CDR2: MNHEY and SVGAGI. The V end lost 10 bases, the J end lost 3 bases, and 9 bases lay between the germline ends. This CDR3 comprises 11 residues. The CDR3 DNA is TGTGCCACCAACAGGGACTATGGCTACACCTTC. It encodes CATNRDYGYTF.

The chain carries TRBV27 and TRBJ2-7; 7 bases are a match to TRBD2. Germline V gene lookup returns CDR1 MNHEY and CDR2 SMNVEV (reference sequence). This CDR3 spans 15 amino acids. J was trimmed by 0 bases and V by 8 bases; bases with no gene match: 10. CDR3 bases: TGTGCCAGCGCCTTCCTAGCGGTTGACTCCTACGAGCAGTACTTC. It translates to CASAFLAVDSYEQYF.

The CDR3: CASSIGQGVNQPQHF. In DNA, the CDR3 is TGTGCCAGTAGTATAGGACAGGGGGTCAATCAGCCCCAGCATTTT. The V and J genes are TRBV19 and TRBJ1-5; 9 bases are a match to TRBD1. The CDR3 is 15 amino acids. V lost 1 base to trimming and J lost 3 bases; unmatched junction nucleotides: 1. The V gene's germline CDR1 is LNHDA and CDR2 SQIVND (reference sequence). Supplemented by reference TRBV19 and TRBJ1-5, the full variable domain reads DGGITQSPKYLFRKEGQNVTLSCEQNLNHDAMYWYRQDPGQGLRLIYYSQIVNDFQKGDIAEGYSVSREKKESFPLTVTSAQKNPTAFYLCASSIGQGVNQPQHFGDGTRLSIL.

This clone turned up a few times. This chain joins TRBV25-1 and TRBJ1-4, with TRBD1 matching 8 bases. The CDR3 has 16 residues. After removal of 4 bases from V and 7 bases from J, the junction contained 11 bases not matched to a gene. Germline V lookup: CDR1 MGHDK, CDR2 SYGVNS. The CDR3 is CASSARTGSLSEKLFF. The CDR3 DNA reads as TGTGCCAGCAGTGCAAGGACAGGGTCTTTGTCTGAAAAACTGTTTTTT.

The chain is built from TRBV19 and TRBJ1-2, with a possible D match to TRBD1 (6 bases). The CDR3 runs to 14 residues. The V end was cut by 3 bases, the J end by 3 bases, with 11 bases between. Germline V gene sequence: CDR1 LNHDA, CDR2 SQIVND (reference sequence). The CDR3 sequence: CASSMTTGYYGYTF. The CDR3 DNA follows: TGTGCCAGTAGTATGACTACAGGGTACTATGGCTACACCTTC.

V usage is TRBV18 and J usage is TRBJ2-1; 8 bases agree with TRBD1. The germline V gene has CDR1 KGHSH and CDR2 LQKENI. This CDR3 contains 16 residues. J lost 4 bases, V lost 3 bases, and 8 bases had no gene match. The CDR3 region is CASSPQGALGYNEQFF. DNA for the CDR3: TGTGCCAGCTCACCCCAGGGGGCGCTTGGATACAATGAGCAGTTCTTC.

This clone was detected only a few times. This chain connects TRBV11-2 to TRBJ2-5; D is ambiguous. The CDR3 is 16 residues long. Germline loops: CDR1 SGHAT, CDR2 FQNNGV. Trimming pared 1 base from V and 2 bases from J, leaving 14 bases between. This chain's CDR3 is CASSLATLGTQETQYF. The CDR3 DNA reads TGTGCCAGCAGCTTAGCGACTTTGGGTACTCAAGAGACCCAGTACTTC.

This chain connects TRBV18 to TRBJ1-2, with unresolved D. Germline assignment: CDR1 KGHSH and CDR2 LQKENI. This CDR3 spans 16 amino acids. The ends were cut back, 2 bases at V and 3 bases at J, with 16 bases in the middle. The DNA for the CDR3 is TGTGCCAGCTCACCAGAGCCTACTATTGGATACTATGGCTACACCTTC. It yields the protein CASSPEPTIGYYGYTF.